This T cell receptor (beta chain) was observed in a study of control samples from healthy donors and cancer patients. Assay: immunoSEQ multiplex PCR; the TCRdb copy retains only in-frame clones and omits some. The data contain some 110,000 clones, 83% of them singletons. CDR1 is MNHNS, CDR2 SASEGT, per germline. CDR3 size: 14 residues. Trimming shortened V by 3 bases and J by 7 bases, and 15 bases separated the two germline ends. V is TRBV6-1 and J is TRBJ1-1; D gene ambiguous. This clonotype was sampled from a woman aged 50 to 60 in good health. Sequenced: blood. CDR3 loop: CASSEWEHSSEAFF. CDR3 bases: TGTGCCAGCAGTGAGTGGGAACATTCTAGTGAAGCTTTCTTT.